This T cell receptor (beta chain) emerged from a study of shared clonotypes between healthy human individuals. Across the study: With ages of 18 to 49, the donors were two women and a few men.

This table comes from immunoSEQ multiplex PCR, and its TCRdb copy is limited to in-frame clones, with some not included. The repertoire holds around 2.5 million clones, with over 85% as singletons. This clone was observed a single time. From germline, CDR1 is MGHRA and CDR2 YSYEKL. The trim removed 4 bases at V and 4 bases at J, leaving 10 bases unmatched. The CDR3 is made up of 16 amino acids. This receptor was identified in a man aged 18 to 35 in good health. Some clones in this sample may be carry-over from other donors' samples. The source material was naive CD4+ T cells from PBMCs. Subset specified: CD45RA+ positively selected. The rearrangement uses TRBV4-1 and TRBJ2-1; 7 positions match TRBD1. The CDR3 loop reads CASSPRGRGLYNEQFF. The CDR3 nucleotides are TGCGCCAGCAGCCCACGGGGCAGGGGGTTATACAATGAGCAGTTCTTC.